This T cell receptor beta chain stems from a study of blood T cell repertoires in COVID-19 (dated by TCRdb to about 2020). The study in broad terms: Samples from collaborators originated in the United States, Italy and Spain and spanned both the acute and convalescent phases of COVID-19. Subjects who had been exposed to COVID-19, were actively infected with it, or had recovered from it provided the deeply sampled blood TCRbeta repertoires that made up the dataset. The material from the prospective study consisted of cDNA or gDNA derived from T cells, B-cell-depleted T cells, or PBMCs. Nearly every sample came with metadata listing a de-identified subject ID, COVID-19 status, age in years and sex. The samples were drawn from the first 160 participants of the ongoing ImmuneRACE study and from 950 to 1,500 subjects provided by 6 global collaborators. HLA class I and class II types, where available, came from metadata supplied by the sample provider rather than from assay-based typing. A freely available public database, intended as a resource for researchers studying the immune response to SARS-CoV-2, is where the repertoires were released. Overall results and qualifications from the work: The amount of clinical and demographic metadata varied by source and participant and was provided uncurated.

Per the germline V gene, LGHNA is the CDR1 and YNFKEQ is the CDR2. Ends trimmed: V by 7 bases, J by 3 bases; bases unmatched to a gene: 3. The CDR3 numbers 15 residues from cysteine through phenylalanine. Only CDR3 DNA remains: 45 bases, in frame from the first base. About this clone: The antigen it recognizes is unknown. No base-level quality is on record; no much larger clone is a single base apart.

TCRbeta CDR3 regions were amplified from genomic DNA by means of the immunoSEQ Assay, a bias-controlled multiplex PCR. Per the original workflow: The number of nucleated cells in each sample was estimated from the amplification of reference gene primers within the assay. To quantify the absolute abundance of each unique TCRbeta CDR3 rearrangement, sequence reads were collapsed and filtered. For each sample, productive Simpson clonality was calculated as the square root of Simpson's diversity index over productive rearrangements. As stored in TCRdb, this immuneACCESS dataset retains in-frame rearrangements with V and J assigned. A fraction of the clones does not appear; measured against another copy, unresolved V genes explain less than half of the discrepancy, and the remainder lacks a known reason. Clone size and the V and J calls come from that table; the DNA yielded D and trimming. This sample lists about 23,000 clones; roughly 80% were detected once. The top ten clones comprise around 48% of the sample.

The collaborating institutions used their own protocols to collect whole blood in K2EDTA tubes. For TCRbeta analysis, collaborators shipped samples as frozen whole blood, isolated PBMCs, or DNA extracted from either of those sample types. The source material was peripheral blood. This chain joins TRBV4-2 to TRBJ2-2; TRBD2 agrees with 12 junctional bases. This clonotype was obtained from an older man with acute or convalescent COVID-19. The DNA reads TGTGCCAGCACTAGGACTAGCGGGGACACCGGGGAGCTGTTTTTT. It specifies CASTRTSGDTGELFF.